This T cell receptor beta chain was obtained from a study of T cell responses to AZD1222 COVID-19 vaccine. Of note for this clone: Antigen specificity is unknown.

This table comes from immunoSEQ multiplex PCR, and its TCRdb copy is limited to in-frame clones, with some not included. The data show about 99,000 clones, roughly 85% seen once. Germline V lookup: CDR1 SGHTA, CDR2 FQGNSA. This CDR3 spans 16 amino acids. Trimming stripped 4 bases from V and 5 bases from J, with 17 bases between. Study findings and constraints: Seropositive AZD1222 recipients at baseline numbered only five or six. Unmutated variant regions are reportedly the target of nearly half of TCRs that are spike-specific. Most donors were white British, females outnumbered males, and clonal diversity was possibly underestimated.

Source: peripheral blood, taken on day 0 of AZD1222 vaccination. This TCR derives from an adult in good health. The V call is TRBV7-2, the J call TRBJ2-2; D is unclear. The CDR3 DNA is TGTGCCAGCAGCTCCTCGACCGATCGGGCAACCGGGGAGCTGTTTTTT. As protein: CASSSSTDRATGELFF.